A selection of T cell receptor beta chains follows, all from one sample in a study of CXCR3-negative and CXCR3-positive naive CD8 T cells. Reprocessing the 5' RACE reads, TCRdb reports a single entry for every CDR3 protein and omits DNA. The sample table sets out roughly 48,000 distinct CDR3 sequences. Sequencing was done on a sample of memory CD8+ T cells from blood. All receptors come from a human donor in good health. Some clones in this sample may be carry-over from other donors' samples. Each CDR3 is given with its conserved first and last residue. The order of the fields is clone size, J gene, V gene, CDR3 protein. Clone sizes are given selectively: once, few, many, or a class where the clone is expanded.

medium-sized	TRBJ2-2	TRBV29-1	CSVSDGKNTGELFF
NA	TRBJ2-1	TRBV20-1	CSAHRDGAGQGMYNEQFF
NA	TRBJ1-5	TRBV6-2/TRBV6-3	CASRLFGNQPQHF
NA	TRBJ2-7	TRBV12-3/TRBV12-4	CASSLDRDMREQYF
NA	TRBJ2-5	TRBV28	CASSFDRGAETQYF
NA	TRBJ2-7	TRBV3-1	CASSQDEGHEQYF
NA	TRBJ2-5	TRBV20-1	CSAWGLGQETQYF
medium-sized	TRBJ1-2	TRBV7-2	CASSTNRGSVDGYTF
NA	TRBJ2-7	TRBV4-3	CASSQDGPGQFGNYEQYF
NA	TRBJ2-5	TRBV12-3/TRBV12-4	CASAFIGRETQYF
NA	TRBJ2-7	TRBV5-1	CASSLDAYEQYF
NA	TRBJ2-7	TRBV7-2	CASSNLGQFEQYF
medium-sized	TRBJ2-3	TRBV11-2	CASSFSGGSGDTQYF
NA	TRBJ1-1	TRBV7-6	CASSLGGQEVNTEAFF
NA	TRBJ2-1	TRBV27	CASTPRLAGVSDDEQFF
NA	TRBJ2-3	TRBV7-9	CASSLARGSTDTQYF
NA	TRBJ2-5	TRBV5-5	CASRLTPGGETQYF
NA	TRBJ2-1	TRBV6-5	CASSYGGSSYNEQFF
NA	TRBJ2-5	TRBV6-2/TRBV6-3	CASSVLETDAETQYF
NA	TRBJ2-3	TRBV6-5	CASSYSAVDTQYF
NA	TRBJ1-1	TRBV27	CASSLPGQGPTEAFF
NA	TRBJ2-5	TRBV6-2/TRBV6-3	CASTFGLAGIEETQYF
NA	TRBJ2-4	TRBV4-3	CASSQDGGTGGRIQYF
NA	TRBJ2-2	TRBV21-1	CASSNQRGGAKTGELFF
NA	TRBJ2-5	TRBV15	CATSRDGSWGDQYF
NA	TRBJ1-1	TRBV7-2	CASSFRPFDPAFF
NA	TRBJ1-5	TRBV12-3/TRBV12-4	CASRSYSNQPQHF
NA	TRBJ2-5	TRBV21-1	CASSKGEGETQYF
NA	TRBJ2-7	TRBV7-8	CASSLDPGISYEQYF
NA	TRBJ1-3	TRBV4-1	CASSQTQLDTIYF
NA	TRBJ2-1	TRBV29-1	CSVVSGEESYNEQFF
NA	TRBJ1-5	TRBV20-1	CSARGQLEGEISPQHF
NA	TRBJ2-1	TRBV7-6	CASSFSLSSYNEQFF
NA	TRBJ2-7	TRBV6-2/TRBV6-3	CASSYSHNYEQYF
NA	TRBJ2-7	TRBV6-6	CASLGVTSGGHQTYEQYF
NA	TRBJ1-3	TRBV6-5	CASSYPGGNTIYF
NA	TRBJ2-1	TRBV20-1	CSVGGYGSYNEQFF
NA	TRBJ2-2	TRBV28	CASSPPIRVSGELFF
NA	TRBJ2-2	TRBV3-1	CASSQGAGVGELFF
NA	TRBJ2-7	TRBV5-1	CASSAEPFYEQYF
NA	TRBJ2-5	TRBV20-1	CSARVGQQQETQYF
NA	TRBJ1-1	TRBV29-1	CSVSDEAEAFF
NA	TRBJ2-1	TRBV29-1	CSVPPPGQLYNEQFF
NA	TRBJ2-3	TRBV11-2	CASSPERDTQYF
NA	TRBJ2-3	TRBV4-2	CASSRGAGEGTDTQYF
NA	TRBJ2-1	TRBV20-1	CSASGRESYNEQFF
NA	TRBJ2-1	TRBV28	CASSPLAGEYTEQFF
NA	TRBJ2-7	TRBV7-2	CASSLRARGVYEQYF
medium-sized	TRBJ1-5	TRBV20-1	CSAVHRTVGNQPQHF
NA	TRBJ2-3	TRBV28	CASSLDQGSTDTQYF
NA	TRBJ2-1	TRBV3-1	CASSRWTSGNEQFF
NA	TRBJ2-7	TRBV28	CASRPDSSYEQYF
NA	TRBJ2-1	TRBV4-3	CASSQDAQYNEQFF
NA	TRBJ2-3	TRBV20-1	CSTRTFSGDTQYF
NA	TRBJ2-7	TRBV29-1	CSAGPGTTYEQYF
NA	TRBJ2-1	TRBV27	CASSLSFGSAGFF
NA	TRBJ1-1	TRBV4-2	CASSPRTGEDEAFF
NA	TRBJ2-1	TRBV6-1	CASSGGVAYNEQFF
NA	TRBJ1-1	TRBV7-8	CASSMLVTGIPEAFF